The present T cell receptor (beta chain) was sequenced within a study of shared clonotypes between healthy human individuals. Libraries were prepared by immunoSEQ multiplex PCR; TCRdb keeps only in-frame clonotypes and omits some of them. The table includes some 2.4 million clones, roughly 93% detected once. Germline V gives CDR1 KGHSH, CDR2 LQKENI. The CDR3 has 15 residues. V dropped 6 bases and J dropped 2; count of bases not matched to a gene: 7. The sample comprised naive CD4+ T cells from PBMCs. Subset reported: CD45RA+ positively selected. The receptor was isolated from a man between 18 and 29 years old in good health. Some clones in this sample may be carry-over from other donors' samples. The chain is built from TRBV18 and TRBJ2-7; 10 bases fit TRBD2. The CDR3 spells CASSQSSGSTYEQYF. DNA of the CDR3: TGTGCCAGCTCGCAATCTAGCGGGAGCACCTACGAGCAGTACTTC.